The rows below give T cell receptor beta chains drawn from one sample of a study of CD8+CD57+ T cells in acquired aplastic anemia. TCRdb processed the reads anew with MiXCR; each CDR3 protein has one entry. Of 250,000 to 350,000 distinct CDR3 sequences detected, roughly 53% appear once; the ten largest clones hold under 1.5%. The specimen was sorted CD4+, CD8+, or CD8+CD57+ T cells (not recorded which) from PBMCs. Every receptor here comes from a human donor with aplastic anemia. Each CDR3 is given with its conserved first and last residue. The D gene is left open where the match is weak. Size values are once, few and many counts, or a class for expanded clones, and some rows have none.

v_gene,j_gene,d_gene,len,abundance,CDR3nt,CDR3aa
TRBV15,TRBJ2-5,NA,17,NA,TGTGCCACCAGCAGAGGTCGGCAGACACCTCTCAGGGAGACCCAGTACTTC,CATSRGRQTPLRETQYF
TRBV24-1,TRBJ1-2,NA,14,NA,TGTGCCACCAGTGATTCCGGAGTCTTCTATGGCTACACCTTC,CATSDSGVFYGYTF
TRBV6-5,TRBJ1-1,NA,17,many,TGTGCCAGCAGTACATACACGGGACATTCTCTCGGGGATGAAGCTTTCTTT,CASSTYTGHSLGDEAFF
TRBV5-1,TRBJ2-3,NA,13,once,TGCGCCAGCAGCTTGGTTTCGGGCGGCACGCAGTATTTT,CASSLVSGGTQYF
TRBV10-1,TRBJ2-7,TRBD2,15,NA,TGCGCCAGCAGCAGGGGACCGGGACTAGCCTACGAGCAGTACTTC,CASSRGPGLAYEQYF
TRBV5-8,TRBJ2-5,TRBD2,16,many,TGTGCCAGCACTCCGGGGGGTAGCGGGGGGCAAGAGACCCAGTACTTC,CASTPGGSGGQETQYF
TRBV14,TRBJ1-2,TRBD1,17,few,TGTGCCAGCAGCCAAGGACCGGGACAGGGGTCCCCCTATGGCTACACCTTC,CASSQGPGQGSPYGYTF
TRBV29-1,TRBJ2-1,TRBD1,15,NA,TGCAGCGTTTTGTCCGGACAGGGGATCTACAATGAGCAGTTCTTC,CSVLSGQGIYNEQFF
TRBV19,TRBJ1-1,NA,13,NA,TGTGCCAGTAGGACAGCCGTGAACACTGAAGTTTTCTTT,CASRTAVNTEVFF
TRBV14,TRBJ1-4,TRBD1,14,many,TGTGCCAGCAGCCCTAGGACAGGGGGTGAAAAACTGTTTTTT,CASSPRTGGEKLFF
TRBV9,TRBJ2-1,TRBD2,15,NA,TGTGCCAGCAGTTTAGGACTAGCGGGAGTAGGTGAGCAGTTCTTC,CASSLGLAGVGEQFF
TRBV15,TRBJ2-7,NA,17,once,TGTGCCACCAGCAGAGATAGGTCTGGCGGACGGATCTACGAGCAGTACTTC,CATSRDRSGGRIYEQYF
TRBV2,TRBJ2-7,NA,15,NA,TGTGCCAGCAGTGAAGGCCAGGGGTCACTCTACGAGCAGTACTTC,CASSEGQGSLYEQYF
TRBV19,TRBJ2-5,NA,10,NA,TGTGCCTCCTTCAGGTCGACCCAGTACTTC,CASFRSTQYF
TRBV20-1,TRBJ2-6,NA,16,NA,TGCAGTGCTCCCGTTACAGGGTCTTCTGGGGCCAACGTCCTGACTTTC,CSAPVTGSSGANVLTF
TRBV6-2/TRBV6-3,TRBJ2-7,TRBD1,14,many,TGTGCCAGCAAAACTGACAGGGGGCGGTACGAGCAGTACTTC,CASKTDRGRYEQYF
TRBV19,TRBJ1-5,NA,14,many,TGTGCCAGTAGTATGATAGTACGCGCCCAGCCCCAGCATTTT,CASSMIVRAQPQHF
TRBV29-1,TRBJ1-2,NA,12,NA,TGCAGCGTTCTAGGAGAGGCAGTTGGCTACACCTTC,CSVLGEAVGYTF
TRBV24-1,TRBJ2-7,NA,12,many,TGTGCCACCAGTGATTTCGTGGGCAGGGGGTACTTC,CATSDFVGRGYF
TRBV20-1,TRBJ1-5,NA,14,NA,TGCAGTGCTAGACAGGCAAGCTCGAATCAGCCCCAGCATTTT,CSARQASSNQPQHF
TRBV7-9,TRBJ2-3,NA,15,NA,TGTGCCAGCAGCTTAGCGGCAGGGGGCACAGATACGCAGTATTTT,CASSLAAGGTDTQYF
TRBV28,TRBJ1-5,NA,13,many,TGTGCCAGCAGTTCCCGGGACTTACAGCCCCAGCATTTT,CASSSRDLQPQHF
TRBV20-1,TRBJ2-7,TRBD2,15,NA,TGCAGTGCTAGAGATCGCCTAGCGGGGGGGTACGAGCAGTACTTC,CSARDRLAGGYEQYF
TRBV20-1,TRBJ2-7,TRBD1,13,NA,TGCAGTGCTAGCAGGGACAGGTACTACGAGCAGTACTTC,CSASRDRYYEQYF
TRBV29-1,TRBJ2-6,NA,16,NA,TGCAGCGCCTCCCGGGACATAGACTCTGGGGCCAACGTCCTGACTTTC,CSASRDIDSGANVLTF
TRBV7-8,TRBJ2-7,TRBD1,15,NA,TGTGCCAGCAGCCCAGGACAGGGCCTCCTAACCGAGCAGTACTTC,CASSPGQGLLTEQYF
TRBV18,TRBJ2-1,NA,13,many,TGTGCCAGCTCACCTCCTTCCTACAATGAGCAGTTCTTC,CASSPPSYNEQFF
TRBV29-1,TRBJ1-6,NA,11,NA,TGCAGCGTTAAAACAGTATCTTCCCTCCACTTT,CSVKTVSSLHF
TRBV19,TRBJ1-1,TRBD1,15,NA,TGTGCCAGTAGTTGGGACAGGGGGTATGGCACTGAAGCTTTCTTT,CASSWDRGYGTEAFF
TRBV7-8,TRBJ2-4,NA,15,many,TGTGCCAGCAGCTTAGATCCGGGAGCGAAAAACATTCAGTACTTC,CASSLDPGAKNIQYF
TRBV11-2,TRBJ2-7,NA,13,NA,TGTGCCAGCAGTTATATTCCGGTCAGAGAGCAGTACTTC,CASSYIPVREQYF
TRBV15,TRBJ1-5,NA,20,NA,TGTGCCACCAGCAGAGGACTAGGAGGCACCGGGGAGCCATCTAATCAGCCCCAGCATTTT,CATSRGLGGTGEPSNQPQHF
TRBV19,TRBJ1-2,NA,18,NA,TGTGCCAGTACCCAATTGCGGGCGGGGGGCCAGGAACGGTATGGCTACACCTTC,CASTQLRAGGQERYGYTF
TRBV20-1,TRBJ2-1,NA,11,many,TGCAGTGCTAGACGAGACAATGAGCAGTTCTTC,CSARRDNEQFF
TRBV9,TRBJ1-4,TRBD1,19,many,TGTGCCAGCAGCGCGTTTGTCGGGGGCACAGGGGGGATTAATGAAAAACTGTTTTTT,CASSAFVGGTGGINEKLFF
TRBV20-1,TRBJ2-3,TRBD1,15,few,TGCAGTGCTAACCGCCGACAGGGGAGCACAGATACGCAGTATTTT,CSANRRQGSTDTQYF
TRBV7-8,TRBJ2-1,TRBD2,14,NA,TGTGCCAGCAGGCCCACGGCGGGAGGTCGTGAGCAGTTCTTC,CASRPTAGGREQFF
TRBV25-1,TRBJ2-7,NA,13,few,TGTGCCAGCAGTGAAGGACCCTCCTACGAGCAGTACTTC,CASSEGPSYEQYF
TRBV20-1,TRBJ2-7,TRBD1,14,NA,TGCAGTGCTGGGATCGGGACAGGGGCCTACGAGCAGTACTTC,CSAGIGTGAYEQYF
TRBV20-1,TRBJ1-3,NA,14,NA,TGCAGTGCTCCTACAGGGATTTCTGGAAACACCATATATTTT,CSAPTGISGNTIYF
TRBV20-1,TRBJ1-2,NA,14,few,TGCAGTGCTAGAGAGAGGGCCTTCCCGTATGGCTACACCTTC,CSARERAFPYGYTF
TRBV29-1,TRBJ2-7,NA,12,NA,TGCAGCGCTAAGACTCCAACCTACGAGCAGTACTTC,CSAKTPTYEQYF
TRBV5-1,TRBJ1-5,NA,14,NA,TGCGCCAGTTCCACAGGAAATAGCAATCAGCCCCAGCATTTT,CASSTGNSNQPQHF
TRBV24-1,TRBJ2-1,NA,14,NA,TGTGCTCCGACGGGACTCTACCAATACAATGAGCAGTTCTTC,CAPTGLYQYNEQFF
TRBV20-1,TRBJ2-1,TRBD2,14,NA,TGCAGTGCAACCGGGACTAGCGGGGCGGTAGAGCAGTTCTTC,CSATGTSGAVEQFF
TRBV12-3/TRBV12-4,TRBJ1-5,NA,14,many,TGTGCCAGCAGTTTAACCCTTAGCAATCAGCCCCAGCATTTT,CASSLTLSNQPQHF
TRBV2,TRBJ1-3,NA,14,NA,TGTGCCAGCAAACTAGACAACTCTGGAAACACCATATATTTT,CASKLDNSGNTIYF
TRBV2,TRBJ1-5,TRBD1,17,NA,TGTGCCAGCAAAGCGACAGGGGCGAGGCTTCATGATCAGCCCCAGCATTTT,CASKATGARLHDQPQHF
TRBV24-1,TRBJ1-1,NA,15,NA,TGTGCCACCAGTGATCCGTATACAGGGAACACTGAAGCTTTCTTT,CATSDPYTGNTEAFF
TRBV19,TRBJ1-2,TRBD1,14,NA,TGTGCCACCTCCGGGACAGCCTCTTACTATGGCTACACCTTC,CATSGTASYYGYTF
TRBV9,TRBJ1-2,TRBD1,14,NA,TGTGCCAGCAGCGGACAGGGCGTTGGCTATGGCTACACCTTC,CASSGQGVGYGYTF
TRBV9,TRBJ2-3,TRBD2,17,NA,TGTGCCAGCAGCGTAGCGGGATACGGACGGGAGGAAGATACGCAGTATTTT,CASSVAGYGREEDTQYF
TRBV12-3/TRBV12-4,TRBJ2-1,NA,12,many,TGTGCCAGCAGTTTGGGAATTGGTGAGCAGTTCTTC,CASSLGIGEQFF
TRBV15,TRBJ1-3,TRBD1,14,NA,TGTGCCACCAGGGGACAGAAGGGGAGGAACACCATATATTTT,CATRGQKGRNTIYF
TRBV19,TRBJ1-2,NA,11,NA,TGTGCCAGTATCGGCAGACGTGGCTACACCTTC,CASIGRRGYTF
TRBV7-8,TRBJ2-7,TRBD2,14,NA,TGTGCCAGCAGCTTAAAGCGGGGGGGGTACGAGCAGTACTTC,CASSLKRGGYEQYF
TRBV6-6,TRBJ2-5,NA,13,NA,TGTGCCACCCAGATGGACAGCCAAGAGACCCAGTACTTC,CATQMDSQETQYF